This T cell receptor beta chain originates from a study of tumor-infiltrating lymphocytes in glioblastoma multiforme. Study observations and caveats: The T cells in this sample were not sorted into functional subsets. Just one glioblastoma patient contributed to the TCR-mutation comparison.

On this clonotype itself: Its cognate antigen is unknown.

TCR beta libraries were built from RNA through three nested multiplex PCR rounds using modified ARM-PCR. A single record per CDR3 protein comes from TCRdb applying MiXCR to the multiplex PCR reads. The table has approximately 10,000 distinct CDR3 sequences, 55% to 80% seen once. The V gene's germline CDR1 is MNHEY and CDR2 SVGAGI. The CDR3 spans 15 residues. The germline V and J ends were trimmed by 5 bases and 0 bases, with 8 bases remaining between them. This sequence was found in a male donor with glioblastoma. The sample was brain tumor tissue. V is TRBV6-5 and J is TRBJ2-6, with a weak D call TRBD1 (5 bases). This chain's CDR3 is CASSGRGSGANVLTF. The CDR3 bases are TGTGCCAGCAGTGGAAGGGGCTCTGGGGCCAACGTCCTGACTTTC.